The 10 T cell receptor beta chains listed next were all sequenced from one sample in a study. TCRdb ran MiXCR on the 5' RACE reads and lists one entry per CDR3 protein. Found here are 34,000 or so distinct CDR3 sequences, over 25% of them singletons; the top ten hold about 2%. Tregs were sorted as CD4+CD25+CD127-/low cells. Sequencing was performed on tumor-infiltrating Tregs sorted from the breast tumor. These TCRs come from a female donor with breast cancer.

For this clonotype: Being one base from a much bigger clone, this may be a read error. This sequence joins TRBV20-1 and TRBJ1-2, with 9 bases aligning to TRBD1. The CDR3 sequence is 12 residues long. Losses at the gene ends were 7 bases for V and 5 bases for J; bases not matched to a gene: 5. Germline CDR1 and CDR2: DFQATT and SNEGSKA (reference sequence). CDR3 sequence (DNA): TGCAGTGTTAGTGGGACAGGGTATGGCTACACCTTC. Its protein product is CSVSGTGYGYTF.

On this clonotype itself: It is likely a read error, because the conserved phenylalanine at the end of the CDR3 is missing. The rearrangement uses TRBV6-1 and TRBJ1-5; D gene unclear. CDR3 size: 15 residues. CDR1 and CDR2 (germline): MNHNS, SASEGT. V lost 4 bases and J 1 base, leaving 11 bases between the germline ends. CDR3 residues: CASSGRVMSNQPQHL. The CDR3 bases are TGTGCCAGCAGTGGTCGGGTTATGAGCAATCAGCCCCAGCATCTT.

This clonotype was recorded at least ten times. This chain uses TRBV20-1 with TRBJ2-7, with D possibly TRBD2 on 7 matching bases. The CDR3 has 15 amino acids. The germline V and J ends were trimmed by 0 bases and 0 bases, with 12 bases remaining between them. From germline, CDR1 is DFQATT and CDR2 SNEGSKA (reference sequence). The CDR3 coding sequence is TGCAGTGCTAGAGATGAGGGGGGGAGCTCCTACGAGCAGTACTTC. This gives the protein CSARDEGGSSYEQYF.

This sequence joins TRBV30 and TRBJ2-5; D remains ambiguous. Looked up from germline, CDR1 is GTSNPN and CDR2 is SVGIG (reference sequence). The CDR3 has 14 residues. Trimming pared 1 base from V and 5 bases from J, leaving 14 bases between. The CDR3 sequence is CAWSGQVSQETQYF. The CDR3 DNA follows: TGTGCCTGGAGTGGTCAGGTCAGCCAGGAGACCCAGTACTTC. Full variable domain (rest looked up from reference TRBV30 and TRBJ2-5): SQTIHQWPATLVQPVGSPLSLECTVEGTSNPNLYWYRQAAGRGLQLLFYSVGIGQISSEVPQNLSASRPQDRQFILSSKKLLLSDSGFYLCAWSGQVSQETQYFGPGTRLLVL.

This clonotype was detected many times. The genes are TRBV4-1 and TRBJ2-1; 11 nucleotides line up with TRBD2. V lost 4 bases to trimming and J lost 0 bases; unmatched junction nucleotides: 17. The CDR3 is 21 residues long. Germline V lookup: CDR1 MGHRA, CDR2 YSYEKL. The DNA of the CDR3 is TGCGCCAGCAGCCTACCTCCCCTTTTTAGCGGGAGGGACCTCTCCTACAATGAGCAGTTCTTC. Translation: CASSLPPLFSGRDLSYNEQFF.

As to this clonotype: A read error may be the cause here, since a much bigger clone is one base away. The J gene is TRBJ2-1, the V gene TRBV7-3; 9 bases map to TRBD2. Germline V gene sequence: CDR1 SGHTA, CDR2 FQGTGA. After removal of 5 bases from V and 9 bases from J, the junction contained 11 bases not matched to a gene. The CDR3 sequence is 15 residues long. CDR3 coding DNA: TGTGCCAGCAGCCCAAGGGCTAGCGGGATGACTGAGCAGTTCTTC. Translation gives CASSPRASGMTEQFF.

Note on this clonotype: A much bigger clone sits one base away, suggesting this may be a read error. The chain is built from TRBV14 and TRBJ1-1, with 7 bases matching TRBD1. This CDR3 is 18 amino acids long. Germline V CDR1 and CDR2: SGHDN, FVKESK. Trimming at V came to 1 base and at J to 3 bases, leaving 14 bases not matched to a gene. The CDR3 DNA reads as TGTGCCAGCAGCCAAGGCAATGACAGGGTGGGGGAGGACACTGAAGCTTTCTTT. It is translated as CASSQGNDRVGEDTEAFF.

The chain is built from TRBV20-1 and TRBJ2-7; TRBD2 might be the D (6 bases). V lost 5 bases and J 6 bases, leaving 20 bases between the germline ends. This CDR3 is built from 14 residues. Germline V gene sequence: CDR1 DFQATT, CDR2 SNEGSKA (reference sequence). The CDR3 coding sequence is TGCAGTGCTGTTAGCGGCCCGCGCCGAGGCGAGCAGTACTTC. Encoded protein: CSAVSGPRRGEQYF.

Ten or more counts support this clonotype. The chain joins TRBV7-9 to TRBJ2-3; D may be TRBD2 (6 bases). Trimming cost V 5 bases and J 0 bases, with 12 bases left between them. The CDR3 sequence is 15 residues long. Looked up from germline, CDR1 is SEHNR and CDR2 is FQNEAQ (reference sequence). This CDR3 is CASSTRDSSTDTQYF. CDR3 bases: TGTGCCAGCAGCACCAGGGACTCTAGCACAGATACGCAGTATTTT. The full variable domain, its missing parts supplied by reference TRBV7-9 and TRBJ2-3, is DTGVSQNPRHKITKRGQNVTFRCDPISEHNRLYWYRQTLGQGPEFLTYFQNEAQLEKSRLLSDRFSAERPKGSFSTLEIQRTEQGDSAMYLCASSTRDSSTDTQYFGPGTRLTVL.

The V gene is TRBV6-6, the J gene TRBJ1-1, with D tentatively TRBD1 (6 bases). The CDR3 loop spans 16 amino acids. Between the trimmed V and J ends, which lost 6 bases and 1 base, there was a span of 18 bases. CDR1 and CDR2 (germline): MNHNY, SVGAGI (reference sequence). In DNA form, the CDR3 reads TGTGCCAGCAGCTTAGTGGACAGAGACTCGAACACTGAAGCTTTCTTT. Translating gives CASSLVDRDSNTEAFF.